This is a list of T cell receptor beta chains from one sample in a study of beta chain features in type 1 diabetes. Produced via immunoSEQ multiplex PCR; TCRdb's table is partial and in-frame only. The table records about 240,000 clones, 25% to 35% of them present only once. Sequenced material: central memory CD4+ T cells from blood. These receptors originate from a man younger than 40 in good health. The CDR3 runs from the conserved cysteine through the conserved F or W. Each record gives: D gene, clone size, J gene, V gene, CDR3 protein, CDR3 DNA. A D gene is named only where the DNA matches it firmly. Size tells how often a clone was seen (once, few, many) or the class of an expanded clone, and some rows leave it out.

. . TRBJ2-1 TRBV15 CATSRDRLLHNEQFF TGTGCCACCAGCAGAGATCGACTCCTCCACAATGAGCAGTTCTTC
. . TRBJ1-1 TRBV7-2 CASTSGRNTEAFF TGTGCCAGCACCTCCGGGCGGAACACTGAAGCTTTCTTT
. . TRBJ1-1 TRBV7-9 CASSTWSIFEAFF TGTGCCAGCAGCACCTGGTCGATTTTTGAAGCTTTCTTT
. . TRBJ1-1 TRBV4-2 CASSQDGWQNTEAFF TGTGCCAGCAGCCAAGATGGATGGCAGAACACTGAAGCTTTCTTT
TRBD2 few TRBJ2-1 TRBV6-5 CASRLTSGGAHEQFF TGTGCCAGCAGACTGACTAGCGGGGGGGCTCATGAGCAGTTCTTC
. . TRBJ1-1 TRBV29-1 CSVESILNTEAFF TGCAGCGTTGAATCAATTTTGAACACTGAAGCTTTCTTT
. few TRBJ2-7 TRBV6-5 CASSRTAYYEQYF TGTGCCAGCAGTCGGACAGCCTACTACGAGCAGTACTTC
TRBD2 few TRBJ2-1 TRBV28 CASITAGGNYNEQFF TGTGCCAGCATAACAGCGGGAGGGAACTACAATGAGCAGTTCTTC
TRBD2 . TRBJ2-1 TRBV7-2 CASSPLAGGLPSSYNEQFF TGTGCCAGCAGCCCACTAGCGGGAGGTCTACCGAGCTCCTACAATGAGCAGTTCTTC
. . TRBJ2-7 TRBV30 CAWSVQGGRVYEQYF TGTGCCTGGAGTGTACAGGGAGGCAGGGTATACGAGCAGTACTTC
TRBD1 few TRBJ2-7 TRBV27 CASSSARQGQEQYF TGTGCCAGCAGTTCCGCACGACAGGGTCAAGAGCAGTACTTC
TRBD1 . TRBJ2-7 TRBV9 CASSETTGGYEQYF TGTGCCAGCAGCGAAACCACAGGGGGCTACGAGCAGTACTTC
TRBD2 . TRBJ2-1 TRBV29-1 CSTPPGSGSGNEQFF TGCAGCACCCCCCCTGGTAGCGGGAGCGGAAATGAGCAGTTCTTC
. medium-sized TRBJ1-6 TRBV7-2 CASSLDRGASYNSPLHF TGTGCCAGCAGCTTAGATCGAGGGGCATCCTATAATTCACCCCTCCACTTT
. . TRBJ2-5 TRBV7-2 CASSLVGAETQYF TGTGCCAGCAGCTTAGTGGGTGCAGAGACCCAGTACTTC
TRBD2 . TRBJ2-7 TRBV30 CAWSLGGSGIYEQYF TGTGCCTGGAGCTTGGGGGGTAGCGGGATCTACGAGCAGTACTTC
TRBD1 . TRBJ1-1 TRBV13 CASSPQGQLEAFF TGTGCCAGCAGCCCGCAGGGACAGCTTGAAGCTTTCTTT
. . TRBJ2-1 TRBV7-9 CASSLKKDRIEQFF TGTGCCAGCAGCCTAAAAAAAGACAGGATTGAGCAGTTCTTC
TRBD2 many TRBJ2-7 TRBV7-2 CASSFASGPSYEQYF TGTGCCAGCAGTTTCGCTAGCGGGCCATCCTACGAGCAGTACTTC
. . TRBJ2-7 TRBV29-1 CSVVRGAFSYEQYF TGCAGCGTTGTTCGGGGGGCCTTCTCCTACGAGCAGTACTTC
. few TRBJ2-7 TRBV5-6 CASSWTGFALYEQYF TGTGCCAGCAGCTGGACGGGGTTTGCACTCTACGAGCAGTACTTC
. few TRBJ2-1 TRBV6-1 CASSESLANNEQFF TGTGCCAGCAGTGAAAGCCTAGCTAACAATGAGCAGTTCTTC
. . TRBJ2-6 TRBV28 CASSSLTGANVLTF TGTGCCAGCAGTTCCTTGACTGGGGCCAACGTCCTGACTTTC
TRBD1 few TRBJ2-3 TRBV2 CASRTAKDRGRTDTQYF TGTGCCAGCAGGACCGCTAAAGACAGGGGGAGGACAGATACGCAGTATTTT
. . TRBJ2-5 TRBV4-2 CASSQDWDQKETQYF TGTGCCAGCAGCCAAGATTGGGACCAAAAAGAGACCCAGTACTTC
. . TRBJ2-1 TRBV29-1 CSAGGDSYNEQFF TGCAGCGCCGGGGGTGATTCCTACAATGAGCAGTTCTTC
. few TRBJ2-1 TRBV20-1 CSASSKNEQFF TGCAGTGCTAGTTCGAAGAATGAGCAGTTCTTC
TRBD1 . TRBJ1-1 TRBV29-1 CSVVPTRGFTEAFF TGCAGCGTCGTTCCGACCAGGGGGTTCACTGAAGCTTTCTTT
TRBD2 few TRBJ2-7 TRBV29-1 CSAEAGSYEQYF TGCAGCGCTGAAGCGGGATCCTACGAGCAGTACTTC
TRBD2 few TRBJ2-3 TRBV7-2 CASSPNLAGRGDTQYF TGTGCCAGCAGCCCAAACCTAGCGGGGAGGGGAGATACGCAGTATTTT
. . TRBJ1-1 TRBV11-2 CVSSLRAEAFF TGTGTCAGCAGCTTACGCGCTGAAGCTTTCTTT
. few TRBJ2-1 TRBV7-9 CASSQASYNEQFF TGTGCCAGCAGCCAGGCGTCCTACAATGAGCAGTTCTTC
TRBD1 few TRBJ2-3 TRBV5-6 CASSHGNTGVLGRPDTQYF TGTGCCAGCAGCCACGGGAACACAGGGGTATTAGGGCGCCCGGATACGCAGTATTTT
. . TRBJ2-5 TRBV15 CATSRDRGSGFQETQYF TGTGCCACCAGCAGAGATCGGGGTAGCGGATTCCAAGAGACCCAGTACTTC
TRBD1 . TRBJ1-5 TRBV28 CASSLRGQQPQHF TGTGCCAGCAGTTTGCGGGGACAGCAGCCCCAGCATTTT
. . TRBJ2-1 TRBV5-1 CASKKGSGSYNEQFF TGCGCCAGCAAAAAGGGGTCGGGCTCCTACAATGAGCAGTTCTTC
. few TRBJ2-7 TRBV19 CASSIEMRGEQYF TGTGCCAGTAGTATAGAAATGAGAGGCGAGCAGTACTTC
. . TRBJ1-6 TRBV10-1 CASPSPGHGYNSPLHF TGCGCCAGCCCGTCCCCAGGGCACGGATATAATTCACCCCTCCACTTT
. . TRBJ2-1 TRBV6-5 CASSPHPGSYNEQFF TGTGCCAGCAGTCCCCACCCCGGCTCCTACAATGAGCAGTTCTTC
TRBD1 . TRBJ2-7 TRBV18 CASSLQGAVQYEQYF TGTGCCAGCTCACTGCAGGGGGCAGTTCAGTACGAGCAGTACTTC
TRBD1 . TRBJ1-1 TRBV7-2 CASSQGGQSEAFF TGTGCCAGCAGCCAGGGGGGGCAGTCTGAAGCTTTCTTT
. few TRBJ2-1 TRBV30 CAWSVGGRTNNEQFF TGTGCCTGGAGTGTAGGGGGGCGGACTAACAATGAGCAGTTCTTC
. few TRBJ2-7 TRBV7-2 CASSPLPLYEQYF TGTGCCAGCAGCCCACTCCCCCTCTACGAGCAGTACTTC
. . TRBJ1-5 TRBV30 CAWSAEGDQPQHF TGTGCCTGGAGCGCTGAAGGAGATCAGCCCCAGCATTTT
TRBD1 many TRBJ2-1 TRBV5-1 CASAPPGQEGREQFF TGCGCCAGCGCTCCACCGGGACAGGAGGGACGTGAGCAGTTCTTC